This TCR beta chain was profiled in a study of blood T cell repertoires in COVID-19. Whole-study context: Italy, Spain and the United States were the sources of the convalescent and acute COVID-19 samples. In each case, the material was cDNA or gDNA derived from T cells, B-cell-depleted T cells, or PBMCs.

As originally analysed: Counts of nucleated cells, estimated from reference gene primer amplification, were obtained. Profiled with immunoSEQ multiplex PCR; TCRdb holds only in-frame clones, not every one. V and J calls and clone size are given by that table; D and trimming were obtained from the DNA. The sample carries roughly 38,000 clones, roughly 90% recorded once. V dropped 7 bases and J dropped 6 bases, with 8 bases sitting between them. The CDR3 loop spans 11 amino acids. Germline CDR1 and CDR2: WNHNN and SYGVQD (reference sequence). The sequence was obtained from a man aged 70-80 years with acute or convalescent COVID-19. The sample was peripheral blood. The chain recombines TRBV10-1 with TRBJ2-3; D gene unclear. The CDR3, as DNA: TGCGCCAGCAATATTCCCGATACGCAGTATTTT. Amino acid sequence: CASNIPDTQYF.